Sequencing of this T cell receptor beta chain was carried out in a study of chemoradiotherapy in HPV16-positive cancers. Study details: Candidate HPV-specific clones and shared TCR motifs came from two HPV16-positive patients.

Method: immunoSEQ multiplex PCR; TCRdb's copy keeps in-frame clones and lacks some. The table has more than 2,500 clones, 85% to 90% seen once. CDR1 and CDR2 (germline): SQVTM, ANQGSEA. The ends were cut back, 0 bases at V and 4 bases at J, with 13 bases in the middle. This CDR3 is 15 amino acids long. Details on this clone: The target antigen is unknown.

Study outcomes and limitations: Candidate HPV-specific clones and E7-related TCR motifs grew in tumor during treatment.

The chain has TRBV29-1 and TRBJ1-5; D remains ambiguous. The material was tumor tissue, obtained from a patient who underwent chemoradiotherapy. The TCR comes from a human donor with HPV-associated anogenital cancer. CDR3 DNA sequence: TGCAGCGTTGAAGATCAAGAGACTTGGAATCAGCCCCAGCATTTT. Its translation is CSVEDQETWNQPQHF.